Listed here are 14 T cell receptor beta chains from one sample, sequenced in a study of CD8+ T cells in alopecia areata. Combined cutaneous lymph node cells underwent sorting by CD4, CD8alpha, NKG2D, NKG2ACE and additional markers. cDNA prepared by RNA extraction and subsequent reverse transcription served as the template for sequencing. Data came from immunoSEQ multiplex PCR; TCRdb stores just in-frame clones and leaves some out. The repertoire shows about 9,000 clones, none seen only once; the top ten take roughly a fifth. Specimen: CD8+ T cells sorted from a lymph node. The receptors stem from a C3H/HeJ mouse with alopecia areata. The strain is characterized by the MHC haplotype H2-k.

By proportion, this clone is medium-sized (0.01 to 0.1%). Gene names are the mouse ones. The CDR3 end is not reached by the read, which stops 4 residues before it; the germline J gene fills it in. The chain employs TRBV14 and TRBJ2-7, with a possible D match to TRBD1 (6 bases). CDR3 length: 14 amino acids. V was trimmed by 5 bases and J by 2 bases, leaving 14 bases between them. Germline V gives CDR1 SGHDT, CDR2 FRDEAV. The CDR3 spells CASSIPGQAYEQYF. The CDR3 DNA, read in part, is TGTGCCAGCAGCATACCGGGACAAGCCTAT.

This clone showed up many times. Here the gene names and germline are mouse. The CDR3 end falls 4 residues outside the read, so it is completed with the germline J gene. This chain uses TRBV31 with TRBJ2-5, with a tentative D call TRBD1 (5 bases). Germline V gene lookup returns CDR1 GKSSPN and CDR2 SITVG. The CDR3 runs to 14 residues. V lost 0 bases to trimming and J lost 2 bases, with 9 bases between them. The CDR3 bases that were read are TGTGCCTGGAGTCTAGGGCAGGGCCAAGAC. Translating it yields CAWSLGQGQD. The full-length CDR3 reads as CAWSLGQGQDTQYF.

This clone came up many times. Gene names denote mouse genes. The read terminates 4 residues before the CDR3 end, so the remaining end is supplied by the germline J gene. The chain joins TRBV13-3 to TRBJ2-1, with TRBD2 matching 7 bases. The germline V gene has CDR1 NNHDY and CDR2 SYVADS. The CDR3 consists of 16 residues. The J segment lost 0 bases and the V segment lost 1 base, leaving 4 bases of the junction unmatched. The CDR3 loop is CASSDTLGDNYAEQFF. The part of the CDR3 DNA that was read is TGTGCCAGCAGTGATACCCTGGGGGATAACTATGCT.

This clone was observed many times. Germline and genes: mouse. CDR3 residues: CASSTPDSNQDTQYF. Incomplete CDR3 DNA: TGTGCCAGCAGCACCCCGGACAGTAACCAAGAC. The V call is TRBV19, the J call TRBJ2-5; tentative D call: TRBD1 (6 bases). From the germline J gene comes the end of the CDR3, since the read stops 4 residues before it. V lost 5 bases and J lost 0, with 13 bases in between. Looked up from germline, CDR1 is FNHDT and CDR2 is SITEND (reference sequence). The CDR3 contains 15 residues.

Comments on this clone: Any gene name here is a mouse gene name. The read terminates 4 residues before the CDR3 end, so the remaining end is supplied by the germline J gene. V usage is TRBV24 and J usage is TRBJ2-3; TRBD1 is a possible D gene (6 bases). The CDR3 extends over 13 amino acids. The V gene's germline CDR1 is KGHTA and CDR2 FRNEEI. The CDR3 loop reads CASSHPGQETLYF. The CDR3 DNA, read in part, is TGTGCCAGCAGTCATCCGGGACAAGAA.

This clone was seen many times. The junction does not match germline at one end; this may be a read error. The genes and germline here are from mouse. The DNA ends 4 residues before the CDR3 does, and the rest of the CDR3 is filled in from the germline J gene. This chain links TRBV14 with TRBJ1-1, with 7 bases identical to TRBD1. The CDR3 totals 14 residues. CDR1 SGHDT and CDR2 FRDEAV come from the germline V gene. CDR3 protein: CASGSPGQKTEVFF. The part of the CDR3 DNA that was read is TGTGCCAGCGGGTCACCGGGACAGAAAACA. The full variable domain, with the rest looked up from reference TRBV14 and TRBJ1-1, is EAGVTQSPRYAVLQEGQAVSFWCDPISGHDTLYWYQQPRDQGPQLLVYFRDEAVIDNSQLPSDRFSAVRPKGTNSTLKIQSAKQGDTATYLCASGSPGQKTEVFFGKGTRLTVV.

Concerning this clone: Gene labels here are mouse ones. The read ends 4 residues before the CDR3 terminus; that terminus is restored from the germline J gene. The chain joins TRBV4 to TRBJ2-3, with TRBD2 matching 10 bases. Germline trimming cut 5 bases from V and 1 base from J; bases unmatched to any gene: 6. The germline CDR1 and CDR2 sequences are LGHDT and YNNKQL (reference sequence). The CDR3 has 16 residues. The CDR3 spells CASSPWGGGGAETLYF. CDR3 DNA (partial): TGTGCCAGCAGCCCCTGGGGGGGCGGTGGTGCAGAA.

This clone was seen many times. Any gene name here is a mouse gene name. The read ends 4 residues shy of where the CDR3 ends; the end is completed using the germline J gene. V and J are TRBV19 and TRBJ2-3; tentative D call: TRBD2 (6 bases). Trimming pared 0 bases from V and 0 bases from J, leaving 11 bases between. The CDR3 runs to 16 residues. Per the germline V gene, CDR1 is FNHDT and CDR2 is SITEND (reference sequence). Incomplete CDR3 DNA: TGTGCCAGCAGTATAGGGGGGGTCCCTAGTGCAGAA. Residues: CASSIGGVPSAE. The whole CDR3 region reads CASSIGGVPSAETLYF. Drawing the rest from reference TRBV19 and TRBJ2-3, the complete variable domain is GGIITQTPKFLIGQEGQKLTLKCQQNFNHDTMYWYRQDSGKGLRLIYYSITENDLQKGDLSEGYDASREKKSSFSLTVTSAQKNEMAVFLCASSIGGVPSAETLYFGSGTRLTVL.

With respect to this clone: The genes and germline here are from mouse. Read data end 4 residues before the CDR3 end; the end is taken from the germline J gene. The chain is built from TRBV31 and TRBJ2-7; D is undetermined. This CDR3 contains 13 residues. Between the trimmed V and J ends, which lost 0 bases and 0 bases, there was a span of 6 bases. CDR1 and CDR2 from the germline V gene are GKSSPN and SITVG. The chain's CDR3 is CAWSLGFSYEQYF. CDR3 DNA (partial): TGTGCCTGGAGTCTGGGGTTCTCCTAT.

This clone appeared a few times. Gene names are the mouse ones. The read gets to within 4 residues of the CDR3 end, and the germline J gene fills in the rest. The gene calls are TRBV19 and TRBJ2-1, with TRBD2 matching over 14 bases. The CDR3 has 15 residues. Germline CDR1 and CDR2: FNHDT and SITEND (reference sequence). CDR3 sequence reads: CASSGTGGAGAEQFF. Partial CDR3 DNA: TGTGCCAGCAGTGGGACTGGGGGGGCTGGAGCT.

In its sample, this clone is medium-sized. Mouse germline and gene names are used. The read halts 4 residues ahead of the CDR3 end, with the missing end drawn from the germline J gene. This chain uses TRBV13-1 with TRBJ2-1; 7 bases align to TRBD1. The J segment lost 1 base and the V segment lost 3 bases, leaving 4 bases of the junction unmatched. There are 15 residues in the CDR3. Germline V gene lookup returns CDR1 NSHNY and CDR2 SYGAGN. This CDR3 reads CASSAGTANYAEQFF. The sequenced CDR3 bases are TGTGCCAGCAGTGCCGGGACAGCGAACTATGCT.

This clone was recorded many times. The genes are named according to mouse. The read ends 4 residues before the CDR3 terminus; that terminus is restored from the germline J gene. V and J are TRBV13-1 and TRBJ2-1, with 13 bases aligning to TRBD2. The germline gives CDR1 NSHNY, CDR2 SYGAGN. The V and J ends lost 5 bases and 6 bases, in that order; junction bases with no gene match: 5. The CDR3 has 15 amino acids. The CDR3 protein is CASSARDWGGAEQFF. Incomplete CDR3 DNA: TGTGCCAGCAGCGCCCGGGACTGGGGGGGTGCT.

This clone was picked up many times. All gene names here are mouse names. Coverage ceases 4 residues before the CDR3 finishes, and the germline J gene fills in the end. The chain uses TRBV19 and TRBJ2-5; 8 positions agree with TRBD2. The V and J ends lost 1 base and 2 bases, in that order; junction bases with no gene match: 3. The CDR3 is 15 residues long. Germline values: CDR1 FNHDT, CDR2 SITEND (reference sequence). The CDR3 DNA, read in part, is TGTGCCAGCAGTATACTGGGGGGATTCCAAGAC. Its protein product is CASSILGGFQD. The complete CDR3 protein is CASSILGGFQDTQYF.

This clone has ten or more counts. Gene names are the mouse ones. The sequence runs out 4 residues before the end of the CDR3; the remainder is reconstructed from the germline J gene. The rearrangement links TRBV13-3 to TRBJ2-5, with 12 nucleotides matching TRBD1. Per the germline V gene, CDR1 is NNHDY and CDR2 is SYVADS. V was clipped by 5 bases and J by 0 bases; unmatched bases: 10. The CDR3 extends over 18 amino acids. The sequenced part of the CDR3 DNA is TGTGCCAGCAGCGAATCCGGGACAGGGGGCTCTAACCAAGAC. Translated: CASSESGTGGSNQD. Given in full, the CDR3 is CASSESGTGGSNQDTQYF.